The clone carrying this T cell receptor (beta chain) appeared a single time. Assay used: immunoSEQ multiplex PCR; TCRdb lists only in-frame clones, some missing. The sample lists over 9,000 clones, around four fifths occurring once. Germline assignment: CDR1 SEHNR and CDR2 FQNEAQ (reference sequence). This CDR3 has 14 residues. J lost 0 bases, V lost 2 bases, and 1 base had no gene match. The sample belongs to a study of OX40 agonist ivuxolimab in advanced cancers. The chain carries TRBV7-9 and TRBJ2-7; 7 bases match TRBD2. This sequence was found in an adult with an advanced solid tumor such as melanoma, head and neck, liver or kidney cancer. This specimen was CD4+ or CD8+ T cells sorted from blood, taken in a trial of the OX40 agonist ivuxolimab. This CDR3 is CASSLSGASYEQYF. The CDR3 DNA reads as TGTGCCAGCAGCTTAAGCGGGGCCTCCTACGAGCAGTACTTC. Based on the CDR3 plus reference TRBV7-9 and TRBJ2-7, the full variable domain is DTGVSQNPRHKITKRGQNVTFRCDPISEHNRLYWYRQTLGQGPEFLTYFQNEAQLEKSRLLSDRFSAERPKGSFSTLEIQRTEQGDSAMYLCASSLSGASYEQYFGPGTRLTVT.